This TCR beta chain was captured by sequencing in a study of cytomegalovirus exposure and HLA in healthy donors. PCR primers comprised 60 Vbeta and 13 Jbeta primers. Libraries were prepared by immunoSEQ multiplex PCR; TCRdb keeps only in-frame clonotypes and omits some of them. In the table there are a few hundred thousand clones, roughly 80% of which are singletons. Notes on the study in general: In an earlier analysis, about 90% or about 30%: the productive usage of most TCR beta V segments. Accounts indicate the classifier identified cytomegalovirus status with strong specificity and sensitivity. Reports indicate that TCR beta sequences accurately predicted the HLA-A and HLA-B alleles of most subjects.

Details on this clone: Its antigen is unknown.

Healthy bone marrow donors supplied every sample. CDR3 length equals 19 residues. V shed 2 bases, J shed 5 bases, and the junction held 18 bases outside the gene matches. Germline CDR1 reads SGHKS; CDR2 reads YYEKEE (reference sequence). The sequencing sample was made of PBMCs. This clonotype originated in a girl aged 2 to 9 in good health and CMV-seronegative. The genes are TRBV5-5 and TRBJ1-5; 8 nucleotides align to TRBD1. CDR3 nucleotide sequence: TGTGCCAGCAGCTTTAGCCTTAGGACAGGGCAGAGTTCCTATCAGCCCCAGCATTTT. It encodes CASSFSLRTGQSSYQPQHF.